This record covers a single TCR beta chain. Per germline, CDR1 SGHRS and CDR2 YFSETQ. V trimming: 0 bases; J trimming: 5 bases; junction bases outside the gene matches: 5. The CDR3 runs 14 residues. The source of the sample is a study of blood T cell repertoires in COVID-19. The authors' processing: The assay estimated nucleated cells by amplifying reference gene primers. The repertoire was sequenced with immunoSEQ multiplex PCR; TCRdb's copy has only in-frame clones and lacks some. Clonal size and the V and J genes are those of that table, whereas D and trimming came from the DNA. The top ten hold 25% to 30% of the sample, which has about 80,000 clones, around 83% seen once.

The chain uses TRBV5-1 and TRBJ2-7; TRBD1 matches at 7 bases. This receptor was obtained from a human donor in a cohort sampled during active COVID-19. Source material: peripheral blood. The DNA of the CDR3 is TGCGCCAGCAGCTTGGACAGGGGAAGGGACGAGCAGTACTTC. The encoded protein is CASSLDRGRDEQYF.